The TCR beta chain under discussion was sequenced for a study of T cells after yellow fever vaccination. TCRdb reanalysed the 5' RACE reads using MiXCR and keeps one entry per CDR3 protein. The sample comprises approximately 600,000 distinct CDR3 sequences, roughly 12% of which are singletons, and approximately 15% rests with the top ten. This clonotype was found a few times. The sequence derives from a young man who received the YFV17D yellow fever vaccine. The sequencing used PBMCs, collected on the day of the yellow fever booster vaccination.

CDR3: CASSSPPGYEQYF. Written as DNA, the CDR3 is TGCGCCAGCAGCTCCCCACCAGGTTACGAGCAGTACTTC. The V call is TRBV5-1, the J call TRBJ2-7; no reliable D call. The CDR3 sequence is 13 residues long. Looked up from germline, CDR1 is SGHRS and CDR2 is YFSETQ. Trimming took off 3 bases at V and 4 bases at J, with 11 bases between the two ends. The whole variable domain, filled in from reference TRBV5-1 and TRBJ2-7, reads KAGVTQTPRYLIKTRGQQVTLSCSPISGHRSVSWYQQTPGQGLQFLFEYFSETQRNKGNFPGRFSGRQFSNSRSEMNVSTLELGDSALYLCASSSPPGYEQYFGPGTRLTVT.